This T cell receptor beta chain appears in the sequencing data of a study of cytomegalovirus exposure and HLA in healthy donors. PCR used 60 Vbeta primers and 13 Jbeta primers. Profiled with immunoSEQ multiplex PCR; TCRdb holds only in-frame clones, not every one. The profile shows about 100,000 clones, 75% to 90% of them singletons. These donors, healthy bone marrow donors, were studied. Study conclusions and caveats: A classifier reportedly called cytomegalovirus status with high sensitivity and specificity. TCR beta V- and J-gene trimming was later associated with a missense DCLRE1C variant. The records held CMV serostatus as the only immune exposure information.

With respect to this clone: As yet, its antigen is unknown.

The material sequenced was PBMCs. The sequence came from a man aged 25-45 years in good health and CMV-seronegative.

In DNA form, the CDR3 reads TGTGCCTGGTTTGCCTCCGAGACAGGGGGAAACACCATATATTTT. It encodes CAWFASETGGNTIYF. The chain combines TRBV30 with TRBJ1-3; 7 nucleotides line up with TRBD1. Germline V gene sequence: CDR1 GTSNPN, CDR2 SVGIG (reference sequence). CDR3 length: 15 amino acids. Trimming took 5 bases from V and 4 from J; bases not matched to a gene: 11.